This T cell receptor (beta chain) was found in a study of CD8 T cells in ankylosing spondylitis. Overall study results and limits: Clones linked to the disease showed a CD8+ phenotype. They occurred at relatively low frequencies in peripheral blood. Earlier studies detected some motif variants in reactive arthritis synovial fluid and blood. As reported, disease-linked clones showed significant enrichment in matched ankylosing spondylitis synovial fluid. What seemed typical of ankylosing spondylitis blood was a TCR beta motif built from under 10 highly homologous variants.

TCRdb reprocessed the 5' RACE reads with MiXCR, giving one entry per CDR3 protein. There are approximately 300,000 distinct CDR3 sequences in the sample; around 21% occur only once, and approximately 3.7% lies in the top ten. The CDR3 has 15 residues. In germline, CDR1 is DFQATT, CDR2 SNEGSKA (reference sequence). Comment on this clonotype: Its antigen is not identified.

J is TRBJ2-3 and V is TRBV20-1; 12 positions agree with TRBD2. Sequenced input: blood, either unsorted or a sorted T cell fraction (not recorded which). This clonotype was obtained from a female donor with ankylosing spondylitis or in good health (not recorded which). CDR3 in DNA: TGCTTCCTCCCCCGACTAGCGGGGGCCACAGATACGCAGTATTTT. As protein: CFLPRLAGATDTQYF.